This TCR beta chain was recovered during a study of immune evolution from preneoplasia to lung adenocarcinoma. General observations from the study: Top clone frequencies peaked in normal lung, apparently declining through invasive adenocarcinoma. Normal lung had highest clonality; later lesions appeared denser, more diverse.

Some clones are missing from TCRdb's copy, which holds only in-frame ones; the method was immunoSEQ multiplex PCR. The data contain 35,000 to 40,000 clones, about 73% of them singletons. Comments on this clone: The antigen is not known.

V lost 5 bases and J lost 1; bases outside the gene matches: 4. There are 15 residues in the CDR3. Germline CDR1 is KGHSH and CDR2 is LQKENI. Patients had resection in Japan or China between 2014 and 2017. Premalignant or tumor cells were enriched by macro-dissection after pathologic assessment. The V and J genes are TRBV18 and TRBJ2-2, with 7 bases fitting TRBD1. This TCR came from a person in their 60s with lung adenocarcinoma. The specimen was FFPE invasive lung adenocarcinoma tissue. This CDR3 reads CASSTGQLNTGELFF. Written as DNA, the CDR3 is TGTGCCAGCTCAACGGGACAGCTGAACACCGGGGAGCTGTTTTTT. Supplemented by reference TRBV18 and TRBJ2-2, the full variable domain reads NAGVMQNPRHLVRRRGQEARLRCSPMKGHSHVYWYRQLPEEGLKFMVYLQKENIIDESGMPKERFSAEFPKEGPSILRIQQVVRGDSAAYFCASSTGQLNTGELFFGEGSRLTVL.